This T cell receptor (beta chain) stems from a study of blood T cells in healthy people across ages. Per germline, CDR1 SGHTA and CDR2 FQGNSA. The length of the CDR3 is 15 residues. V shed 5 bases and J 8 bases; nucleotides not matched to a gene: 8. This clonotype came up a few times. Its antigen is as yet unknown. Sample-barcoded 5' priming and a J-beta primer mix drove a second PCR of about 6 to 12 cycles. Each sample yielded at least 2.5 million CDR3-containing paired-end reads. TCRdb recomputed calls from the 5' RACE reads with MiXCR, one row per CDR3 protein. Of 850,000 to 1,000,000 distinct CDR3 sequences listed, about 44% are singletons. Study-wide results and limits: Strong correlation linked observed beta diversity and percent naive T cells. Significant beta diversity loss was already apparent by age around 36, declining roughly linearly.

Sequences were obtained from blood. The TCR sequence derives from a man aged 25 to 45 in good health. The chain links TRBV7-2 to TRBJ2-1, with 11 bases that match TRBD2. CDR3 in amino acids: CASSATSGGGDEQFF. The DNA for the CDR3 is TGTGCCAGCAGCGCCACTAGCGGGGGAGGGGATGAGCAGTTCTTC.